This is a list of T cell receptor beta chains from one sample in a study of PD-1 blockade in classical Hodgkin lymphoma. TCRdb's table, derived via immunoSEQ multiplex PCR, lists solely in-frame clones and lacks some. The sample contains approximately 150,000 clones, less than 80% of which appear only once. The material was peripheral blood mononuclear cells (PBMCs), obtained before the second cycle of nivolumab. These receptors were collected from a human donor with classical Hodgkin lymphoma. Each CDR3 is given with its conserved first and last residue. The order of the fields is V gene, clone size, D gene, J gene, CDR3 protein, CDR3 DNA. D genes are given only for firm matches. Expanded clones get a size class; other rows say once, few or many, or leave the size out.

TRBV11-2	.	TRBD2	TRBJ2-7	CASSLGLAGVFEQYF	TGTGCCAGCAGCTTAGGACTAGCGGGGGTGTTTGAGCAGTACTTC
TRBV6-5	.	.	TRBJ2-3	CASDRQGGTDTQYF	TGTGCCAGCGATCGGCAGGGCGGCACAGATACGCAGTATTTT
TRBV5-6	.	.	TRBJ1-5	CASSLSRDQPQHF	TGTGCCAGCAGCTTGTCTAGGGATCAGCCCCAGCATTTT
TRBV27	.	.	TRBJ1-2	CASSLRVGGGYGYTF	TGTGCCAGCAGTTTAAGAGTGGGAGGGGGCTATGGCTACACCTTC
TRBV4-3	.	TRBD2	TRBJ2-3	CASSQEELAGGPRSQYF	TGCGCCAGCAGCCAAGAGGAACTAGCGGGAGGGCCGAGGTCGCAGTATTTT
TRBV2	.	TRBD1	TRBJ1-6	CASSEVGQGAWSYNSPLHF	TGTGCCAGCAGTGAAGTGGGACAGGGGGCCTGGTCCTATAATTCACCCCTCCACTTT
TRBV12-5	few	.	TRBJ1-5	CASGWGGLDQPQHF	TGTGCTAGTGGTTGGGGGGGGCTCGATCAGCCCCAGCATTTT
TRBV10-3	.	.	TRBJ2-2	CAISEEGGAGAGELFF	TGTGCCATCAGTGAGGAGGGGGGCGCGGGAGCCGGGGAGCTGTTTTTT
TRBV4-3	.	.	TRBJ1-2	CASSQVGPGQGNYGYTF	TGCGCCAGCAGCCAAGTTGGGCCCGGCCAGGGGAACTATGGCTACACCTTC
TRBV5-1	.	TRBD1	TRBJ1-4	CASSWGQGSATNEKLFF	TGCGCCAGCAGCTGGGGACAGGGGAGTGCAACTAATGAAAAACTGTTTTTT
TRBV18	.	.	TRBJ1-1	CASSPTGLINTEAFF	TGTGCCAGCTCACCTACAGGGTTAATCAACACTGAAGCTTTCTTT
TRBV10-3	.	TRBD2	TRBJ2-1	CAIRGGLVPFF	TGTGCCATCAGGGGGGGACTAGTCCCGTTCTTC
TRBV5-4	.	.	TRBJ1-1	CASSLGSRGRDTEAFF	TGTGCCAGCAGCTTGGGGTCCCGGGGGAGGGACACTGAAGCTTTCTTT
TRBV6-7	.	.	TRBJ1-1	CASSYARGTEAFF	TGTGCCAGCAGTTACGCCCGGGGCACTGAAGCTTTCTTT
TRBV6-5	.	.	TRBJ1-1	CASVRENTEAFF	TGTGCCAGCGTGCGGGAGAACACTGAAGCTTTCTTT
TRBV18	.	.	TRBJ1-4	CASSLTLGAPNEKLFF	TGTGCCAGCTCACTAACACTTGGGGCCCCTAATGAAAAACTGTTTTTT
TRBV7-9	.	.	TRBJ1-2	CASSLAAGGYTF	TGTGCCAGCAGCTTAGCGGCAGGTGGCTACACCTTC
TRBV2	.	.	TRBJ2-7	CASSHPTGLGEQYF	TGTGCCAGCAGCCACCCCACAGGGTTGGGCGAGCAGTACTTC
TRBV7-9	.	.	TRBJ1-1	CASSLAWAREMITEAFF	TGTGCCAGCAGCTTAGCCTGGGCGAGGGAAATGATTACTGAAGCTTTCTTT
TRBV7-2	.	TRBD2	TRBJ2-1	CASSPSGISYNEQFF	TGTGCCAGCAGCCCTAGCGGGATTTCCTACAATGAGCAGTTCTTC
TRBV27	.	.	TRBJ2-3	CASSPGPGFLTDTQYF	TGTGCCAGCAGCCCTGGGCCGGGTTTTCTCACAGATACGCAGTATTTT
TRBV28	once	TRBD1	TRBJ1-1	CASSRRQGLNTEAFF	TGTGCCAGCAGTCGACGACAGGGACTCAACACTGAAGCTTTCTTT
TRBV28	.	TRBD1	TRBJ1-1	CASSWGTDLTEAFF	TGTGCCAGCAGTTGGGGGACAGACCTGACTGAAGCTTTCTTT
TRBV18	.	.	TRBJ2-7	CASSNRDNSYEQYF	TGTGCCAGCTCAAACCGGGACAATTCCTACGAGCAGTACTTC
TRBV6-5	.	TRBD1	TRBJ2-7	CASSAGTGDYEQYF	TGTGCCAGCAGCGCCGGTACAGGGGACTACGAGCAGTACTTC
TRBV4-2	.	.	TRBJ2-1	CASSQEYFTYSYNEQFF	TGTGCCAGCAGCCAAGAATATTTCACGTATTCTTACAATGAGCAGTTCTTC
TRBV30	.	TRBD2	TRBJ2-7	CAWNSGRSTYEQYF	TGTGCCTGGAATAGCGGGAGGTCGACCTACGAGCAGTACTTC
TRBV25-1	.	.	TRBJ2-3	CASRYATSTDTQYF	TGTGCCAGCCGCTACGCAACTAGCACAGATACGCAGTATTTT
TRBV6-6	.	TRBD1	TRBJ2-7	CASRTGDGFNGQYF	TGTGCCAGCAGGACAGGGGACGGTTTTAACGGGCAGTACTTC
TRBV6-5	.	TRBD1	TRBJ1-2	CASSRTGNYGYTF	TGTGCCAGCAGCAGGACAGGGAACTATGGCTACACCTTC
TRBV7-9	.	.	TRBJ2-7	CASSLEGSSYEQYF	TGTGCCAGCAGCTTAGAGGGCAGCTCCTACGAGCAGTACTTC
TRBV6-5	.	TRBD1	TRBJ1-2	CASQGARGYTF	TGTGCCAGCCAGGGGGCGCGTGGCTACACCTTC
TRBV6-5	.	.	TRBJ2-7	CALGLPGYEQYF	TGTGCCCTCGGCCTCCCGGGCTACGAGCAGTACTTC